Listed here is a single TCR beta chain. Its antigen is undetermined. This CDR3 is built from 16 residues. The ends lost 4 bases at V and 7 bases at J; junction bases unmatched: 11. The data derive from a study of vaccination and CD4 T cells after COVID-19. Study at large: Stimulation of cells relied on overlapping spike peptides derived from SARS-CoV-2, HCoV-NL63, HCoV-OC43 and HCoV-229E. Each control was exposed to a CEFX pool, an HIV-1 Nef pool, or no peptide at all.

Cultured CD4+ T cells had their DNA profiled by the Oncomine TCR Beta short-read assay. MiXCR was run by TCRdb on the PCR reads, yielding one entry per CDR3 protein. Here the sample spans some 16,000 distinct CDR3 sequences, 57% being singletons. Study-level points and caveats: Convalescent patients saw a median approximately 90% of their reactive clones show up only after vaccination. There were relatively few convalescent patients studied, and there were no early post-infection timepoints.

Specified treatment: roughly ten-day PBMC culture with coronavirus spike peptide pools or control peptides (ViraFEST assay). The J gene is TRBJ2-1, the V gene TRBV12-3 or TRBV12-4; TRBD1 matches 9 bases. This TCR was sampled from a human donor who had recovered from COVID-19. Sequencing used CD4+ T cells from blood, cultured in vitro. CDR3 sequence (DNA): TGTGCCAGCAGTTCCGGAGGGACAGGGAAGGGGAATGAGCAGTTCTTC. It specifies CASSSGGTGKGNEQFF.